These T cell receptor beta chains were read from a single sample in a study of vaccination effects on CD4 cells after COVID-19. For these receptors, no antigen is known. Libraries were prepared by immunoSEQ multiplex PCR; TCRdb keeps only in-frame clonotypes and omits some of them. In the table there are approximately 30,000 clones, approximately 82% of which are singletons. The sample was CD4+ T cells from PBMCs cultured with HCoV-NL63 spike peptides, taken after COVID-19 vaccination. The receptors originated from a human donor who received a COVID-19 vaccine. Some clones in this sample may be carry-over from other donors' samples. The CDR3 runs from the conserved cysteine through the conserved F or W.

V gene	J gene	CDR3 protein
TRBV11-2	TRBJ1-1	CASSLDGQGTPFF
TRBV5-4	TRBJ2-3	CASSSTSGVLTDTQYF
TRBV6-4	TRBJ2-2	CASSDGVFGQATGELFF
TRBV6-6	TRBJ2-3	CASTVTDTQYF
TRBV18	TRBJ2-6	CASSLAMTGANVLTF
TRBV7-8	TRBJ1-1	CASSPGVMNTEAFF
TRBV18	TRBJ1-2	CASMGVGDGYTF
TRBV5-1	TRBJ2-3	CASSVGGSTDTQYF
TRBV3-1/TRBV3-2	TRBJ2-5	CASSQVFVRGGREAQYF
TRBV10-1	TRBJ2-3	CASSGVLGTQYF
TRBV12-3/TRBV12-4	TRBJ1-1	CASSLIWNTEAFF
TRBV7-2	TRBJ2-1	CASSPDRGRQGEQFF
TRBV7-9	TRBJ1-4	CASSPGGTNEKLFF
TRBV19	TRBJ1-2	CASSIPRSTGTNYGYTF
TRBV5-5	TRBJ2-5	CASSLVGLAGGQETQYF
TRBV30	TRBJ1-5	CAWSSTVSNQPQHF
TRBV3-1/TRBV3-2	TRBJ1-2	CASSHGTGGTNYGYTF
TRBV10-3	TRBJ2-1	CAISGQGGYNEQFF
TRBV5-1	TRBJ2-5	CASSPLPGVQETQYF
TRBV19	TRBJ1-5	CASSYRAGGNQPQHF
TRBV6-1	TRBJ1-2	CASSEAKFYGYTF
TRBV6-5	TRBJ1-2	CASSPLTPNYGYTF
TRBV18	TRBJ1-4	CASSPLTGENEKLFF
TRBV2	TRBJ1-5	CASSGASGGNQPQHF
TRBV9	TRBJ2-2	CASSHPQGSGTGELFF
TRBV2	TRBJ1-5	CASTPGTASNQPQHF
TRBV5-1	TRBJ1-4	CASSSGTGGEKLFF
TRBV3-1/TRBV3-2	TRBJ2-5	CASSQRSGVATKETQYF
TRBV3-1/TRBV3-2	TRBJ1-1	CASSRGITEAFF
TRBV2	TRBJ1-2	CASSENRQAYGYTF
TRBV3-1/TRBV3-2	TRBJ2-5	CASSQRGGPSMETQYF
TRBV24-1	TRBJ2-1	CATGKGAYNEQFF
TRBV29-1	TRBJ2-5	CSFAPGVGETQYF
TRBV18	TRBJ1-3	CASSVGQSSGNTIYF
TRBV9	TRBJ2-2	CASSVETGWTGELFF
TRBV11-2	TRBJ2-3	CASSGSGNTQYF
TRBV4-1	TRBJ2-5	CASSQDPTGAETQYF
TRBV5-1	TRBJ1-1	CASSLAQGGGTEAFF
TRBV29-1	TRBJ1-1	CSVEWIRDTEAFF
TRBV24-1	TRBJ2-1	CATSDATRGPYNEQFF
TRBV3-1/TRBV3-2	TRBJ1-2	CASSQKMLAVGYTF
TRBV28	TRBJ1-3	CASSPDRGAGNTIYF
TRBV6-2/TRBV6-3	TRBJ2-6	CASSSPGQQPSGANVLTF
TRBV10-3	TRBJ2-1	CAIAAGPVLNEQFF
TRBV15	TRBJ2-1	CATSRIRLGLLARDHEQFF
TRBV14	TRBJ1-2	CASSKASRIGYTF
TRBV11-3	TRBJ1-1	CASSSEGNTEAFF